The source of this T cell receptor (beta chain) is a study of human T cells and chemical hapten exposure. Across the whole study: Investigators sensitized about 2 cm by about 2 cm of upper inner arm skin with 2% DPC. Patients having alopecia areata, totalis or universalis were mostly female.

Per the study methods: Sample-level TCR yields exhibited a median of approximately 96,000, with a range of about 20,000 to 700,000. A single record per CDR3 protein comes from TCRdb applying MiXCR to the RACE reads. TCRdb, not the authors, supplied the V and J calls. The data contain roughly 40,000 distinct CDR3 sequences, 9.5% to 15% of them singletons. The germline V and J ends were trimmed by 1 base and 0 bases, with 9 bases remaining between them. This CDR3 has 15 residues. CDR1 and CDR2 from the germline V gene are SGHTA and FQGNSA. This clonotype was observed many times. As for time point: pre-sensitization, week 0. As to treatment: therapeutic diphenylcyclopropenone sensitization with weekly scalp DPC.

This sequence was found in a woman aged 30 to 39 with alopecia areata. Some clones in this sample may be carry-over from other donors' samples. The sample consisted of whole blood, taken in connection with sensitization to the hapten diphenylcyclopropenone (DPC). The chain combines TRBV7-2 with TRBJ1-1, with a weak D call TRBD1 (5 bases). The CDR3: CASSLEGTMNTEAFF. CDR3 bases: TGTGCCAGCAGCTTAGAAGGGACTATGAACACTGAAGCTTTCTTT.